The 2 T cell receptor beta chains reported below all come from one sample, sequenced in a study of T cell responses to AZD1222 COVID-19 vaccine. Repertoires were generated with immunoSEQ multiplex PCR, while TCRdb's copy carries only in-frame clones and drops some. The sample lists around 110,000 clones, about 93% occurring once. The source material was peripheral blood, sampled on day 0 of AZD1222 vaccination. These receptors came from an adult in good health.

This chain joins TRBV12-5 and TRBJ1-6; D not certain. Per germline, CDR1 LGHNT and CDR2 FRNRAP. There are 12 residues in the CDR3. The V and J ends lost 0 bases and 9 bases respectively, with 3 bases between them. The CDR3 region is CASGLVSSPLHF. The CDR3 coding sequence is TGTGCTAGTGGTTTGGTATCTTCACCCCTCCACTTT.

CDR3 nucleotides: TGTGCCAGTAGTATGGAGGTAGGGGTAAATTCACCCCTCCACTTT. As protein: CASSMEVGVNSPLHF. The rearrangement links TRBV19 to TRBJ1-6; perhaps TRBD1 as D (5 bases). Trimming cost V 3 bases and J 7 bases, with 13 bases left between them. Germline V gene data show CDR1 as LNHDA and CDR2 as SQIVND (reference sequence). This CDR3 is built from 15 residues.